Listed here are 10 T cell receptor beta chains from one sample, sequenced in a study of blood T cell repertoires in COVID-19 (dated by TCRdb to about 2020). Receptors were amplified or captured by the immunoSEQ multiplex PCR assay. In TCRdb, the immuneACCESS table is reduced to in-frame sequences with V and J assigned. These tables do not hold every clone; where another copy was compared, an unresolved V gene accounts for under half, and the others remain unexplained. This sample gives 200,000 to 250,000 clones in total; 75% to 90% of them show up just once. The ten most abundant clones make up around 5.4% of the sample. Sequencing was done on a sample of peripheral blood. The source is a human donor in a cohort sampled during active COVID-19.

In regard to this clone: One end of the junction fails to match germline, which may point to a read error. The same CDR3 arises from other DNA sequences in this sample as well. The chain has TRBV3-1 (or the pseudogene TRBV3-2) and TRBJ1-1, with 7 nucleotides matching TRBD1. Germline values: CDR1 LGHDT, CDR2 YNNKEL (reference sequence). CDR3 length: 11 residues. In DNA form, the CDR3 reads TGTGCTAGCAGGGGGGGCACTGAAGCTTTCTTT. Its translation is CASRGGTEAFF.

This clone occurred once. The J gene is TRBJ2-7, the V gene TRBV28; 7 positions match TRBD1. The CDR3 loop spans 15 amino acids. The junction had 8 bases not matched to a gene; V was cut back by 4 bases and J by 2 bases. The V gene's germline CDR1 is MDHEN and CDR2 SYDVKM. As DNA, the CDR3 is TGTGCCAGCAGTTCCCCACCCAGGGGGACCTACGAGCAGTACTTC. Translated, it gives CASSSPPRGTYEQYF.

This clone was counted a few times. V is TRBV5-1 and J is TRBJ2-7; tentatively, D is TRBD1 (6 bases). Germline lookup yields CDR1 SGHRS and CDR2 YFSETQ. The CDR3 spans 15 residues. The V and J ends lost 2 bases and 2 bases respectively, with 14 bases between them. The CDR3 reads CASSFPAQGTYEQYF. DNA of the CDR3: TGCGCCAGCAGCTTCCCAGCACAGGGCACCTACGAGCAGTACTTC.

This chain uses TRBV7-9 with TRBJ1-6; D gene unclear. Germline CDR1 and CDR2: SEHNR and FQNEAQ (reference sequence). The CDR3 consists of 17 residues. The germline V and J ends were trimmed by 0 bases and 0 bases, with 9 bases remaining between them. CDR3 DNA: TGTGCCAGCAGCTTAGCTGTTCGGTACTCCTATAATTCACCCCTCCACTTT. It is translated as CASSLAVRYSYNSPLHF.

The chain has TRBV4-3 and TRBJ2-6, with 9 bases lining up with TRBD1. Germline values: CDR1 LGHNA, CDR2 YSLEER. This CDR3 contains 21 residues. The junction had 17 bases not matched to a gene; V was cut back by 2 bases and J by 3 bases. The CDR3: CASSQWGPGQGIINGANVLTF. The CDR3 coding sequence is TGCGCCAGCAGCCAATGGGGACCTGGACAGGGGATAATAAATGGGGCCAACGTCCTGACTTTC.

The CDR3 loop is CASSQPWTSVYEQYF. The CDR3 nucleotides are TGTGCCAGCAGCCAACCTTGGACTAGCGTGTACGAGCAGTACTTC. The gene calls are TRBV3-1 (or the pseudogene TRBV3-2) and TRBJ2-7; 9 bases fit TRBD2. The CDR3 length is 15 residues. With 2 bases clipped from V and 4 bases from J, the junction kept 6 bases outside the gene matches. Per the germline V gene, CDR1 is LGHDT and CDR2 is YNNKEL (reference sequence).

The table lists this clone with a count of one. This chain uses TRBV18 with TRBJ2-7; 14 nucleotides align to TRBD2. J gave up 3 bases and V 0 bases, and 1 base lay outside the gene matches. The CDR3 is 16 residues long. Germline-derived CDR1 and CDR2 are KGHSH and LQKENI. The CDR3 bases are TGTGCCAGCTCACCACCCGGACTAGCGGGAGGCTACGAGCAGTACTTC. This encodes CASSPPGLAGGYEQYF. Full variable domain (remainder filled in from reference TRBV18 and TRBJ2-7): NAGVMQNPRHLVRRRGQEARLRCSPMKGHSHVYWYRQLPEEGLKFMVYLQKENIIDESGMPKERFSAEFPKEGPSILRIQQVVRGDSAAYFCASSPPGLAGGYEQYFGPGTRLTVT.

This chain joins TRBV18 and TRBJ2-5, with 11 bases aligning to TRBD2. This CDR3 contains 19 residues. The V segment lost 1 base and the J segment 3 bases; nucleotides outside the gene matches: 13. Germline loops: CDR1 KGHSH, CDR2 LQKENI. CDR3 DNA sequence: TGTGCCAGCTCACCACTCTTGATAGCGGGAGGGCCGAATGAAGAGACCCAGTACTTC. It specifies CASSPLLIAGGPNEETQYF.

The table lists this clone with a few counts. The CDR3 DNA sequence: TGTGGTTGTATATGGGCGGGGGGCCGCGAGCAGTACTTC. It is translated as CGCIWAGGREQYF. The chain is built from TRBV30 and TRBJ2-7; 8 nucleotides agree with TRBD2. The CDR3 has 13 amino acids. Germline assignment: CDR1 GTSNPN and CDR2 SVGIG (reference sequence).

The rearrangement uses TRBV28 and TRBJ2-7, with 7 nucleotides matching TRBD1. The V segment lost 1 base and the J segment 6 bases; nucleotides outside the gene matches: 3. Germline loops: CDR1 MDHEN, CDR2 SYDVKM. The CDR3 length is 13 residues. In DNA form, the CDR3 reads TGTGCCAGCAGTTTATCGTCAGGGGGCGAGCAGTACTTC. It encodes CASSLSSGGEQYF.